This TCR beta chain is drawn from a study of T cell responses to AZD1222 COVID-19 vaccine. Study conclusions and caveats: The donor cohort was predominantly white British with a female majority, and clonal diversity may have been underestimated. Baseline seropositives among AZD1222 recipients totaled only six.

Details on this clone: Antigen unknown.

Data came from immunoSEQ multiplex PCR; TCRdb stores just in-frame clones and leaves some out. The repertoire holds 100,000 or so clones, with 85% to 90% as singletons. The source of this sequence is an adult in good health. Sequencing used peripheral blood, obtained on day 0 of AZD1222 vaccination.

In DNA form, the CDR3 reads TGTGCCAGCAGTTACGGGGGGACTGAAGCTTTCTTT. Its protein product is CASSYGGTEAFF. The chain couples TRBV6-5 to TRBJ1-1; D possibly corresponds to TRBD1 (5 bases). There are 12 residues in the CDR3. Trimming left V 2 bases short and J 5 bases short, with 6 bases between. Germline CDR1 MNHEY, CDR2 SVGAGI.